A selection of T cell receptor beta chains follows, all from one sample in a study of blood T cell repertoires in COVID-19. Profiled with immunoSEQ multiplex PCR; TCRdb holds only in-frame clones, not every one. The sample carries around 200,000 clones, roughly 78% recorded once. Sequencing was carried out using peripheral blood. All receptors come from a woman older than 75 with active or convalescent COVID-19. The CDR3 runs from the conserved cysteine through the conserved F or W. The order of the fields is clone size, V gene, CDR3 length, J gene, D gene, CDR3 protein, CDR3 DNA. The D gene is left open where the match is weak. Rows give clone size only sometimes, using once, few, many, or a class for an expanded clone.

>.|TRBV5-5|19|TRBJ2-1|.
CASSPSMVGGPRPRNEQFF
TGTGCCAGCAGCCCAAGCATGGTCGGGGGTCCTAGACCCCGCAATGAGCAGTTCTTC
>.|TRBV21-1|13|TRBJ1-2|.
CASSSQGTYGYTF
TGTGCCAGCAGCAGTCAGGGGACCTATGGCTACACCTTC
>.|TRBV24-1|13|TRBJ1-1|.
CATREDPNTEAFF
TGTGCCACCAGGGAGGACCCGAACACTGAAGCTTTCTTT
>few|TRBV11-1|15|TRBJ2-7|TRBD1
CASSVTGTGPYEQYF
TGTGCCAGCAGCGTAACCGGGACAGGGCCCTACGAGCAGTACTTC
>.|TRBV9|14|TRBJ1-1|.
CASSVNPGDTEAFF
TGTGCCAGCAGCGTCAACCCGGGGGACACTGAAGCTTTCTTT
>.|TRBV3-1/TRBV3-2|14|TRBJ2-2|.
CASSQGTPGGELFF
TGTGCCAGCAGCCAAGGGACCCCGGGAGGGGAGCTGTTTTTT
>.|TRBV9|15|TRBJ1-2|TRBD1
CASSVAGQGAGGYTF
TGTGCCAGCAGCGTAGCTGGGCAGGGGGCCGGGGGCTACACCTTC
>.|TRBV27|20|TRBJ2-1|TRBD2
CASSFSGLAGEPISYNEQFF
TGTGCCAGCAGTTTCTCGGGACTAGCGGGGGAACCGATCTCCTACAATGAGCAGTTCTTC
>.|TRBV12-3/TRBV12-4|11|TRBJ2-1|.
CASRLGPEQFF
TGTGCCAGCAGATTGGGGCCCGAGCAGTTCTTC
>.|TRBV5-1|16|TRBJ2-1|TRBD2
CASSLEFGTSDNEQFF
TGCGCCAGCAGCTTGGAGTTTGGGACTAGCGACAATGAGCAGTTCTTC
>.|TRBV27|14|TRBJ1-5|.
CASSPQVLNQPQHF
TGTGCCAGCAGTCCACAAGTCCTCAATCAGCCCCAGCATTTT
>.|TRBV5-1|14|TRBJ2-7|.
CASSLDRGWNEQYF
TGCGCCAGCAGCTTGGACCGGGGTTGGAACGAGCAGTACTTC
>once|TRBV11-2|13|TRBJ1-1|.
CASSFPPNTEAFF
TGTGCCAGCAGCTTTCCCCCAAACACTGAAGCTTTCTTT
>once|TRBV2|12|TRBJ2-5|TRBD1
CASSDREETQYF
TGTGCCAGCAGCGACAGGGAAGAGACCCAGTACTTC
>once|TRBV3-1/TRBV3-2|16|TRBJ2-2|TRBD2
CASSPLAGGHTGELFF
TGTGCCAGCAGCCCTCTAGCGGGGGGGCACACCGGGGAGCTGTTTTTT
>.|TRBV6-5|15|TRBJ2-1|TRBD2
CASSAERGRDNEQFF
TGTGCCAGCAGCGCCGAGCGGGGGAGAGACAATGAGCAGTTCTTC
>once|TRBV27|15|TRBJ1-3|.
CASSLQGTSGNTIYF
TGTGCCAGCAGTTTACAGGGTACATCTGGAAACACCATATATTTT
>.|TRBV28|15|TRBJ1-4|.
CASSLGGPANEKLFF
TGTGCCAGCAGTTTAGGGGGCCCTGCTAATGAAAAACTGTTTTTT
>.|TRBV9|13|TRBJ1-2|TRBD1
CASRAGGNYGYTF
TGTGCCAGCAGGGCAGGGGGCAACTATGGCTACACCTTC
>.|TRBV14|17|TRBJ1-1|TRBD1
CASSQGTGESVNTEAFF
TGTGCCAGCAGCCAAGGGACAGGGGAAAGCGTGAACACTGAAGCTTTCTTT
>.|TRBV5-1|15|TRBJ2-3|TRBD2
CASSRASGNTDTQYF
TGCGCCAGCAGCCGGGCTAGCGGGAACACAGATACGCAGTATTTT
>few|TRBV5-1|17|TRBJ1-2|TRBD1
CASSLRVVGQGNYGYTF
TGCGCCAGCAGCTTGCGGGTGGTCGGACAGGGGAACTATGGCTACACCTTC
>.|TRBV6-6|14|TRBJ1-1|.
CASSNYFLNTEAFF
TGTGCCAGCAGTAATTACTTCTTGAACACTGAAGCTTTCTTT
>.|TRBV5-1|15|TRBJ1-2|.
CASSLAPPSLDGYTF
TGCGCCAGCAGCTTAGCGCCCCCAAGCCTTGATGGCTACACCTTC
>once|TRBV27|18|TRBJ1-2|TRBD1
CASRPLTGTGLGGYGYTF
TGTGCCAGCAGGCCACTCACCGGGACAGGGTTGGGGGGCTATGGCTACACCTTC
>.|TRBV5-1|14|TRBJ2-3|.
CASRFGGFRDTQYF
TGCGCCAGCAGGTTTGGGGGGTTCAGAGATACGCAGTATTTT
>.|TRBV6-5|16|TRBJ1-2|TRBD1
CASSYQTGTGHYGYTF
TGTGCCAGCAGTTACCAAACCGGGACAGGTCATTATGGCTACACCTTC
>.|TRBV3-1/TRBV3-2|15|TRBJ1-2|TRBD1
CASSPGQGANYGYTF
TGTGCCAGCAGCCCCGGACAGGGAGCTAACTATGGCTACACCTTC
>.|TRBV19|14|TRBJ2-5|TRBD2
CASRGLAVRGAQYF
TGTGCCAGTCGAGGACTAGCGGTCCGGGGGGCCCAGTACTTC
>.|TRBV28|14|TRBJ1-2|TRBD1
CASSLGQPNYGYTF
TGTGCCAGCAGTTTGGGACAGCCTAACTATGGCTACACCTTC
>.|TRBV7-2|16|TRBJ2-7|.
CASSLAGSGDFYEQYF
TGTGCCAGCAGCTTAGCCGGGTCGGGGGACTTCTACGAGCAGTACTTC
>.|TRBV7-2|17|TRBJ1-3|.
CASSLGKMGPTGNTIYF
TGTGCCAGCAGCTTAGGAAAAATGGGGCCGACTGGAAACACCATATATTTT
>.|TRBV12-3/TRBV12-4|13|TRBJ1-6|.
CASTGRSHSPLHF
TGTGCCAGCACCGGGAGGTCCCATTCACCCCTCCACTTT
>.|TRBV3-1/TRBV3-2|15|TRBJ2-3|TRBD1
CASSQVEQGSDTQYF
TGTGCCAGCAGCCAAGTCGAACAGGGGTCAGATACGCAGTATTTT
>.|TRBV6-4|12|TRBJ1-2|.
CASSDSGRKYTF
TGTGCCAGCAGTGACTCCGGCAGGAAGTACACCTTC
>.|TRBV9|13|TRBJ1-2|.
CASSAAGADGYTF
TGTGCCAGCAGCGCGGCTGGGGCCGATGGCTACACCTTC
>.|TRBV15|17|TRBJ2-5|TRBD2
CATSSSTSTSGGETQYF
TGTGCCACCAGCAGTTCAACTTCGACTAGCGGGGGGGAGACCCAGTACTTC